What follows describes a single T cell receptor (beta chain). Its specificity is not known. The CDR3 sequence is 16 residues long. Germline values: CDR1 LGHDT, CDR2 YNNKEL (reference sequence). V shed 4 bases, J shed 1 base, and the junction held 3 bases outside the gene matches. These data belong to a study of T cell responses to AZD1222 COVID-19 vaccine. Findings of the study overall: An increase in Spike-specific TCR breadth and depth was observed after two AZD1222 doses. Donors were chiefly white British, with a greater number of females, and clonal diversity was perhaps underestimated.

The data were produced by immunoSEQ multiplex PCR, yet TCRdb's version contains in-frame clones alone and is incomplete. The sample has some 170,000 clones; around 92% are singletons. This sequence originates from an adult in good health. Material: peripheral blood, obtained on day 0 of AZD1222 vaccination. The V gene is TRBV3-1 (or the pseudogene TRBV3-2), the J gene TRBJ2-5, with 13 positions matching TRBD2. CDR3 sequence (DNA): TGTGCCAGCAGCCGTGGGACTAGCGGGGTCCAAGAGACCCAGTACTTC. It encodes CASSRGTSGVQETQYF.